The 10 T cell receptor beta chains listed next were all sequenced from one sample in a study of identical twins. TCRdb ran MiXCR on the 5' RACE reads and lists one entry per CDR3 protein. The sample records 450,000 to 500,000 distinct CDR3 sequences, roughly an eighth being singletons. These data were also reused for a study on yellow fever vaccine responses in identical twins.

Sequencing input: CD4+ T cells sorted from blood. The source is a woman aged 18-29 years in good health.

This clonotype was detected ten times or more. The J gene is TRBJ2-7, the V gene TRBV4-3; TRBD2 agrees at 8 bases. CDR1 is LGHNA and CDR2 is YSLEER in the germline V gene. The junction had 2 bases not matched to a gene; V was cut back by 0 bases and J by 4 bases. The length of the CDR3 is 14 residues. CDR3 DNA sequence: TGCGCCAGCAGCCAAGAACTAGCGGAGTACGAGCAGTACTTC. Translating it yields CASSQELAEYEQYF.

This clonotype showed up many times. The genes are TRBV4-1 and TRBJ2-3, with D possibly TRBD2 on 5 matching bases. Germline loops: CDR1 MGHRA, CDR2 YSYEKL. V lost 1 base, J lost 5 bases, and 13 bases lay in between. CDR3 length: 15 residues. The CDR3 protein is CASSQVLLAIDTQYF. The CDR3 region has the DNA TGCGCCAGCAGCCAAGTCCTCCTAGCAATAGATACGCAGTATTTT.

This clonotype has at least ten counts. The genes are TRBV29-1 and TRBJ1-1; perhaps TRBD1 as D (5 bases). The germline V gene encodes CDR1 SQVTM and CDR2 ANQGSEA. The CDR3 runs to 14 residues. V shed 6 bases and J shed 2 bases, with 16 bases lying between them. DNA of the CDR3: TGCAGCGTGCCTAGGGGCAGCTTAAACACTGAAGCTTTCTTT. Amino acid sequence: CSVPRGSLNTEAFF.

The J gene is TRBJ2-5, the V gene TRBV6-2 or TRBV6-3, with D perhaps TRBD2 (5 bases). Germline V gene sequence: CDR1 MNHEY, CDR2 SVGEGT. CDR3 length: 14 residues. V gave up 6 bases and J gave up 2 bases, with 13 bases separating them. In DNA, the CDR3 is TGTGCCAGCAGGTTAGGGAGCAAGCAAGAGACCCAGTACTTC. Amino acid sequence: CASRLGSKQETQYF.

The chain employs TRBV6-1 and TRBJ1-3; D is ambiguous. The CDR3 contains 15 residues. Germline CDR1 is MNHNS and CDR2 is SASEGT. Trimming took off 7 bases at V and 4 bases at J, with 17 bases between the two ends. In DNA form, the CDR3 reads TGTGCCAGCACACATAGAAGTAACGGGGGAAACACCATATATTTT. Translation gives CASTHRSNGGNTIYF.

This clonotype was seen repeatedly, ten times or more. The chain carries TRBV3-1 and TRBJ2-5; the D is unclear. The germline CDR1 and CDR2 sequences are LGHDT and YNNKEL (reference sequence). The germline V and J ends were trimmed by 6 bases and 4 bases, with 9 bases remaining between them. This CDR3 region has 12 residues. For the CDR3, the DNA is TGTGCCAGCAGGAGCAAAGGAGAGACCCAGTACTTC. It yields the protein CASRSKGETQYF.

This clonotype showed up many times. V gene TRBV12-3 or TRBV12-4 combines with J gene TRBJ2-1, with 7 bases matching TRBD2. V trimming: 2 bases; J trimming: 7 bases; junction bases outside the gene matches: 8. The CDR3 sequence is 15 residues long. CDR3: CASSLFGGSSNEQFF. The CDR3 bases are TGTGCCAGCAGTTTATTTGGCGGGAGTTCGAATGAGCAGTTCTTC.

This clonotype was seen at least ten times. This chain links TRBV5-1 with TRBJ2-1; D is tentatively TRBD1 or TRBD2 (6 bases each). Trimming pared 0 bases from V and 2 bases from J, leaving 9 bases between. The CDR3 sequence is 15 residues long. Looked up from germline, CDR1 is SGHRS and CDR2 is YFSETQ. The chain's CDR3 is CASSLDGGPYNEQFF. The CDR3 nucleotides are TGCGCCAGCAGCTTGGATGGGGGGCCCTACAATGAGCAGTTCTTC.

This clonotype occurred a few times. The chain combines TRBV3-1 with TRBJ2-5, with D possibly being TRBD2 (5 bases). Germline loops: CDR1 LGHDT, CDR2 YNNKEL (reference sequence). This CDR3 has 17 amino acids. V dropped 0 bases and J dropped 4 bases, with 18 bases sitting between them. This chain's CDR3 is CASSQEVVGATGETQYF. CDR3 in DNA: TGTGCCAGCAGCCAAGAAGTCGTGGGAGCTACCGGAGAGACCCAGTACTTC.

The chain uses TRBV6-1 and TRBJ2-7; possible D gene TRBD1, 5 bases. The germline V gene has CDR1 MNHNS and CDR2 SASEGT. The CDR3 is made up of 12 amino acids. V dropped 6 bases and J dropped 3 bases, with 9 bases sitting between them. The CDR3 sequence: CASRTGVYEQYF. In DNA, the CDR3 is TGTGCCAGCAGAACAGGCGTCTACGAGCAGTACTTC.